This TCR beta chain was documented in a study of blood T cell repertoires in COVID-19. Study details: Donors in the United States, Italy and Spain gave samples during acute or convalescent COVID-19. PBMCs, B-cell-depleted T cells, or T cells were the source of the cDNA or gDNA that made up the material.

This clone was counted between two and nine times. Per the original data handling: By means of reference gene primer amplification, nucleated cell counts were estimated. The table came from immunoSEQ multiplex PCR; TCRdb's copy has only in-frame clones and leaves some out. V and J calls plus clone size are reproduced from that table; the DNA served to infer D and trimming. The sample has 150,000 to 200,000 clones, approximately 83% seen once. The sequence derives from a man aged 50-59 years with active or convalescent COVID-19. The sequencing input was peripheral blood.

The CDR3 DNA reads TGCGCCAGCAGCCAAGGACTGAAGGATCAGCCCCAGCATTTT. Its translation: CASSQGLKDQPQHF. The V gene is TRBV4-3, the J gene TRBJ1-5; no definite D call. The V gene lost 1 base and the J gene lost 5 bases, with 9 bases spanning the gap. The CDR3 has 14 residues. Germline V gene sequence: CDR1 LGHNA, CDR2 YSLEER.